This TCR beta chain was observed in a study of CD8 T cells in ankylosing spondylitis. There are a few counts of this clonotype. Its antigen is undetermined. 5'-RACE, quantitative and with molecular barcodes, yielded the TCR beta libraries. Each CDR3 protein gets one entry after TCRdb re-called the 5' RACE reads with MiXCR. The sample lists 800,000 to 900,000 distinct CDR3 sequences; about 12% were seen once. Study-level points and caveats: Earlier literature documents some of the motif variants in reactive arthritis synovial fluid and blood. It appeared that ankylosing spondylitis blood was characterized by a TCR beta motif of several highly homologous variants. Disease-associated clonotypes exhibited CD8+ identity and were relatively infrequent in peripheral blood.

Germline V lookup: CDR1 SGHRS, CDR2 YFSETQ. Trimming took off 0 bases at V and 3 bases at J, with 15 bases between the two ends. This CDR3 region has 16 residues. The genes are TRBV5-1 and TRBJ1-1; no definite D call. The source of this sequence is a male donor with ankylosing spondylitis. Sample: blood, either unsorted or a sorted T cell fraction (not recorded which). The CDR3 here is CASSLAVGKLDTEAFF. The CDR3 nucleotides read TGCGCCAGCAGCTTGGCCGTGGGGAAGTTGGACACTGAAGCTTTCTTT.